This T cell receptor beta chain was sequenced during a study of T-cell reconstitution after alpha-beta-depleted transplantation in children. Of note for this clonotype: Its target is unknown.

Preparation of the TCRbeta library involved a method that used unique molecular identifiers. Via MiXCR, TCRdb re-called the PCR reads, giving one row per CDR3 protein. The table has a few hundred thousand distinct CDR3 sequences, 10% to 15% seen once. Study-level findings and limits: The origin of high day-60 TCRbeta diversity in some patients lay in surviving recipient T cells and thymic progenitors. It was newly produced T cells that mostly accounted for T-cell counts and diversity one year after transplant. About two months after transplant, alpha-beta T cells reportedly came from several hundred expanded graft clones.

The receptor comes from a male patient aged 10 to 17 who had a stem cell transplant for acute myeloid leukemia, so the T cells may come from the graft donor. The specimen was PBMCs, mostly from graft donor cells, collected 360 days after TCRalphabeta/CD19-depleted stem cell transplant.

CDR3 amino acids: CASSFRLNTEAFF. The CDR3, as DNA: TGTGCCAGCAGCTTCCGCTTGAACACTGAAGCTTTCTTT. The chain carries TRBV7-6 and TRBJ1-1; D remains ambiguous. CDR3 length: 13 amino acids. V was pared by 3 bases and J by 0 bases, with 5 bases between. Germline V gene data show CDR1 as SGHVS and CDR2 as FNYEAQ.